The T cell receptor (beta chain) described here comes from a study of cytomegalovirus exposure and HLA in healthy donors (dated by TCRdb to 2017 to 2019). Background for the entire study: An earlier analysis of roughly 500 of the donors reported about 260 Gb of sequence data and 117 million unique TCR beta sequences obtained from about 170 million T cells. To decide whether each TCR beta V gene segment behaved as functional or pseudogenic, an earlier analysis of nearly 600 of the donors relied on high-throughput TCR beta sequencing. The genetic ancestry cluster associated with self-reported Caucasian donors included 81% of the roughly 390 genotyped donors. Roughly 300 gigabases of sequencing data and 70 million to 85 million unique TCR sequences were included in an early release covering about 700 HLA-typed donors. A later analysis re-analyzed previously published TCR beta repertoires from 666 donors and added high-resolution HLA genotyping to study TCR occurrence patterns. A handful of DR-DQ haplotypes were handled as single units for association and clustering because linkage in the cohort was strong. Among around 400 genotyped donors of the cohort, an average of approximately 250,000 unique TCR beta nucleotide sequences were sequenced per donor, 15% to 20% of them non-productive. The aim of the study was to test whether cataloging public T cell receptors could identify signatures of past pathogen exposure. The number of donors typed differed by locus, with about 629-640 for A, B, C, DRB1 and DQB1, over 500 for DQA1, over 600 for DPA1, and over 400 for DPB1. The later analysis used no new phenotypic data to find candidate immune exposures, relying instead on TCR beta sequences and their occurrence across donors. Donor age, sex, ethnicity and CMV serostatus were compiled together with the repertoire data. In a later genetic analysis, genome-wide SNP genotypes for about three fifths of the roughly 670 donors were used, and that subset was treated as a discovery cohort. High-throughput TCR immunosequencing, statistical association of individual TCRs with disease status, and machine learning were combined to predict cytomegalovirus infection status. The study profiled the T cell repertoires of about 720 subjects by immunosequencing and related them to cytomegalovirus serostatus. Besides the first cohort of 550 to 750 subjects, a separate validation cohort made up of 120 different subjects was used. Both class I and class II loci were covered by HLA typing, at four-digit resolution. All discovery cohort repertoires had been generated on a single sequencing platform.

The table lists this clone with a few counts. Its antigen remains undetermined. The record has no base qualities; no much larger clone is one base away. The cohort comprised around 700 healthy bone marrow donors. At the time of sampling, all cohort members were nominally healthy, though unrecorded immune exposures were likely present. The donor was CMV seronegative and belonged to the group of more than 300 seronegative cohort members. Every donor gave a peripheral blood sample, and the peripheral blood mononuclear cells from that sample were used for TCR beta sequencing. Genomic DNA was extracted from the blood cell samples with the Qiagen DNeasy Blood Extraction Kit. Library preparation was by the immunoSEQ multiplex PCR assay. For the multiplex PCR, a mixture combining 60 forward primers for TCR Vbeta segments and 13 reverse primers for TCR Jbeta segments was used. Amplification of the CDR3 region of rearranged TCR beta genes was performed with a multiplex PCR assay on genomic DNA. The amplified TCR beta libraries were sequenced on the Illumina HiSeq System as 87-base-pair reads. The original methods were these. Across the roughly 700 repertoires, a later analysis counted 78 million or so unique TCR beta chains, some 11 million of which were shared by at least two donors. A nearest-neighbor algorithm error-corrected the raw reads and collapsed the reads into unique sequences, merging closely related sequences to remove PCR and sequencing errors. V, D and J gene segments were assigned by aligning CDR3 sequences to IMGT reference sequences. For a sequence to be retained, a match of at least six nucleotides to both a V gene segment and a J gene segment was required. Rearrangements were called productive when the CDR3 lacked stop codons and stayed in frame with V and J; all others were non-productive. Following IMGT convention, CDR3 was defined as the stretch from the second conserved V-encoded cysteine to the conserved J-encoded phenylalanine. The earlier analysis of about 590 of the donors excluded sequences that lacked an unambiguous match to a single V gene segment. An earlier analysis of over 450 of the donors classified V segments as functional when productive rearrangements were above 56.7% and as segregating when the standard deviation between donors was above 5%. A statistical classification framework was built to diagnose cytomegalovirus status from the catalog of TCR beta chain sequences. A later analysis assigned V and J genes by comparing TCR nucleotide sequences with IMGT/GENE-DB human TR gene sequences. Using the TCRdist pipeline, a later analysis assigned CDR3 sequences along with most-parsimonious VDJ recombination scenarios. A later analysis defined each TCR beta chain by its CDR3 amino acid sequence plus V-gene family, and excluded reads lacking a unique V-gene family. As a way to deal with suspected cross-contamination and a sequencing artifact, a later analysis dropped 592 nucleotide sequences that were highly shared and had low generation probability. A later analysis calculated a clonal expansion index for each public chain from normalized within-repertoire ranks of inferred template counts. Generation probabilities in a later analysis came from a VDJ recombination model fitted to out-of-frame rearrangements, and those results were checked against IGoR. A later analysis scored TCR-TCR, TCR-HLA and TCR-CMV co-occurrence with hypergeometric tests, applying a repertoire-size bias correction to TCR pairs. In a later analysis, false discovery rates were estimated by permuting HLA or CMV assignments 20 times. In a later analysis, co-occurring TCRs were grouped using DBSCAN, with TCRdist sequence similarity added in when clustering inside HLA-allele-positive subsets. Co-occurrence clustering excluded repertoires with fewer than 30,000 or more than 120,000 public chains, plus five with anomalous nucleotide sharing. The clones in this table, taken by TCRdb from immuneACCESS, are in-frame only. Not every clone is retained; where verified, under half of the shortfall comes from an unresolved V gene, and the cause of the rest is unknown. V and J calls and clone size are given by that table; D and trimming were obtained from the DNA. This sample holds tens of thousands of clones; roughly 80% were observed only once. The ten largest clones add up to about 2.4% of the sample.

Broader findings and caveats from the paper: Because some donors lacked HLA typing at each locus, the association tests relied only on the typed subset. The only immune exposure information available for the cohort was CMV serostatus. A few of the identified cytomegalovirus-associated TCR beta chains were confirmed in vitro to be specific for cytomegalovirus antigens. Some IMGT-functional V segments, including TRBV6-2 and TRBV6-3, could not be distinguished by the 87-base-pair reads and were therefore excluded. Correlated functional status among segregating V segments might be attributable to linkage disequilibrium, but an unknown experimental factor could not be ruled out. In a later analysis, HLA-associated TCR beta chains were found to be more clonally expanded and to have lower generation probabilities than equally common non-associated chains. In this cohort, only TCR beta chains were sequenced, and detectable features were limited by the absence of alpha or paired-chain data. In an earlier analysis of approximately 590 of the donors, most TCR beta V segments appeared in productive rearrangements about 87% or about 30% of the time, broadly matching IMGT annotations. The sequencing pipeline was judged likely to have produced a cluster of highly shared sequence variants as a technical artifact. The classifier was reported to diagnose cytomegalovirus status with high specificity and sensitivity in both the original and validation cohorts. Across donors, most TCR sequences were observed very rarely, whereas some public TCRs were present in many individuals. A later analysis associated 17,000 or so TCR beta sequences with specific HLA alleles at a false discovery rate of 0.05. Seventeen rarely observed V segments, including chromosome 9 orphons, were excluded from the earlier analysis of a few hundred of the donors because counts were too low. A further reported finding was that TCR beta sequences accurately predicted the HLA-A and HLA-B alleles for most subjects in the first cohort. According to a later analysis, parvovirus B19, influenza, CMV and Epstein-Barr virus appeared linked to several top co-occurrence clusters. According to the authors, the approach could potentially be generalized to other disease states and immunological phenotypes. In a later analysis, TCR association rates were found to vary across HLA loci, with the most associated TCRs seen for DRB1 alleles and the fewest for HLA-C alleles. Strong co-occurrence of HLA alleles, especially DR and DQ, made assigning TCR associations to individual alleles difficult. An association between a missense DCLRE1C variant and V-gene and J-gene trimming of TCR beta chains was found in a later genetic analysis and replicated in an independent cohort. In the study, around 150 TCR beta chains were listed as associated with cytomegalovirus. According to a later analysis, most CMV-associated TCR beta chains appeared to be HLA-restricted, and the HLA associations seemed to be driven largely by CMV exposure. According to a later genetic analysis, donors in an Asian-associated ancestry cluster had fewer N-insertions in productive TCRs than the roughly 660-donor mean. Presence/absence analyses assumed roughly uniform sequencing depth across donors, an assumption that may not hold.

Unmatched junction bases come to 5, with V trimmed by 6 bases and J by 1 base. Its CDR3 holds 14 amino acids, cysteine through phenylalanine. Only the CDR3 region is kept as DNA, spanning 42 bases read in frame from base 1. As encoded in the germline V gene, CDR1 is SGHRS while CDR2 is YFSETQ. The sequencing input was PBMCs. Recombination joined TRBV5-1 with TRBJ2-5; 8 middle bases align to TRBD2. The source is a woman in her fifties or sixties in good health and CMV-seronegative. The sequence in DNA is TGCGCCAGCACGATAGGACTAGCCCAAGAGACCCAGTACTTC. Its translation is CASTIGLAQETQYF.